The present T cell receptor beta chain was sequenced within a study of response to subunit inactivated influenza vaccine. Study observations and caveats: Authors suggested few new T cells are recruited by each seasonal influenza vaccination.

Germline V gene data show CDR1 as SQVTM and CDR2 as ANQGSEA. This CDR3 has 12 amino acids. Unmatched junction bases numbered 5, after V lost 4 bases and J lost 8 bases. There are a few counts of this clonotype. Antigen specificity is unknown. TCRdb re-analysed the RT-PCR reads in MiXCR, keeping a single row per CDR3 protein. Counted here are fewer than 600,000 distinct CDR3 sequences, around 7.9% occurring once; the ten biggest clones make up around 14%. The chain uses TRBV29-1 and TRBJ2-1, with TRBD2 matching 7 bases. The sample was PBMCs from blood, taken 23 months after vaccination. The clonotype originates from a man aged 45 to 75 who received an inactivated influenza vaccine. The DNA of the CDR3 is TGCAGCGTTGGCGGGAGACGGGATGAGCAGTTCTTC. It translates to CSVGGRRDEQFF.